This is a list of T cell receptor beta chains from one sample in a study of blood T cell repertoires in COVID-19. The method was immunoSEQ multiplex PCR; TCRdb's version includes in-frame clones alone and lacks a portion of them. The sample holds roughly 160,000 clones, roughly 91% seen once. Sequencing was done on a sample of peripheral blood. Source of these receptors: a man aged 18 to 35 with acute or convalescent COVID-19. Both conserved end residues are part of each CDR3. A D gene is named only where the DNA matches it firmly. For some rows the clone size is stated as once, few or many, or as a class when expanded; others skip it.

J gene	V gene	clone size	D gene	CDR3 DNA	CDR3 protein
TRBJ1-2	TRBV5-1	.	TRBD1	TGCGCCAGCCGGTCGGGACAGGGGGCCGGCTACACCTTC	CASRSGQGAGYTF
TRBJ1-1	TRBV11-2	.	TRBD1	TGTGCCAGCAGCTCCGACAGGGGGCATGGAGCTTTCTTT	CASSSDRGHGAFF
TRBJ1-3	TRBV7-9	.	TRBD1	TGTGCCAGCAGCTTAGCGGGGACAGATGGAAACACCATATATTTT	CASSLAGTDGNTIYF
TRBJ1-2	TRBV5-1	.	TRBD1	TGCGCCAGCAGCCCATCACAGGGGGCTCGAGGCTACACCTTC	CASSPSQGARGYTF
TRBJ1-3	TRBV6-1	.	.	TGTGCCAGCAGTGAAGGTACAGGCCACAGGGGAAACACCATATATTTT	CASSEGTGHRGNTIYF
TRBJ1-1	TRBV6-6	.	TRBD1	TGTGCCAGCAATGACAGGGTTACTGAAGCTTTCTTT	CASNDRVTEAFF
TRBJ2-5	TRBV24-1	.	TRBD2	TGTGCCACCAGTGATGGTAGCGGGAGGCTGCAAGAGACCCAGTACTTC	CATSDGSGRLQETQYF
TRBJ2-7	TRBV9	.	TRBD2	TGTGCCAGCAGTTCGGTTGCGGGGGGGCCCTACGAGCAGTACTTC	CASSSVAGGPYEQYF
TRBJ1-2	TRBV11-2	.	TRBD1	TGTGCCAGCAGCTCGACAGGGAGGAGTGGCTACACCTTC	CASSSTGRSGYTF
TRBJ1-4	TRBV5-1	.	.	TGCGCCAGCAGCTTGGCCCCGGGGGAAGTTGAAAAACTGTTTTTT	CASSLAPGEVEKLFF
TRBJ2-5	TRBV7-8	.	.	TGTGCCAGCAGGAGGGACAGTTCGGGAGCCCAGTACTTC	CASRRDSSGAQYF
TRBJ1-6	TRBV6-1	.	.	TGTGCCAGCAGTGAAGTCTACCCCGATTCACCCCTCCACTTT	CASSEVYPDSPLHF
TRBJ1-2	TRBV2	.	TRBD1	TGTGCCAGCAGTGCGACAGGGCGAGGCTACACCTTC	CASSATGRGYTF
TRBJ1-2	TRBV9	.	TRBD1	TGTGCCAGCAGCGTAGCTAACACAGGGGCGGTCGATGGCTACACCTTC	CASSVANTGAVDGYTF
TRBJ2-2	TRBV4-1	few	.	TGCGCCAGCAGCCAAGTAGGGGGTCTATCGAACACCGGGGAGCTGTTTTTT	CASSQVGGLSNTGELFF
TRBJ2-3	TRBV7-2	.	.	TGTGCCAGCAGCTTTCGTGTGTACACAGATACGCAGTATTTT	CASSFRVYTDTQYF
TRBJ1-4	TRBV4-2	once	TRBD1	TGTGCCAGCAGCCGTACCGGGACAGGGGATGAAAAACTGTTTTTT	CASSRTGTGDEKLFF
TRBJ1-6	TRBV27	.	TRBD1	TGTGCCAGCAGTTACGGACAGGGGCGTGTTGGTTCACCCCTCCACTTT	CASSYGQGRVGSPLHF
TRBJ2-3	TRBV30	.	TRBD2	TGTGCCTGGAGCAGACTAGCGGGATTAGGAGATACGCAGTATTTT	CAWSRLAGLGDTQYF
TRBJ2-5	TRBV5-1	.	TRBD2	TGCGCCAGCAGCTTGGCCGGCGGCGGGGGGGAGACCCAGTACTTC	CASSLAGGGGETQYF
TRBJ1-2	TRBV7-2	few	TRBD1	TGTGCCAGCAGCTCATGGACAGGGTCATATGGCTACACCTTC	CASSSWTGSYGYTF
TRBJ2-2	TRBV2	.	.	TGTGCCAGCAGTGGTGGGTGGAGGGGCTCCACCGGGGAGCTGTTTTTT	CASSGGWRGSTGELFF
TRBJ1-5	TRBV7-9	few	TRBD1	TGTGCCAGCAGCCCCGGGACAGGGGTATCTCAGCCCCAGCATTTT	CASSPGTGVSQPQHF
TRBJ2-7	TRBV11-2	.	.	TGTGCCAGCAGCTTAGGACAGCCCTACGAGCAGTACTTC	CASSLGQPYEQYF
TRBJ1-6	TRBV6-5	.	TRBD1	TGTGCCAGCAGTTACTCAAGGACAGGGAGTTCACCCCTCCACTTT	CASSYSRTGSSPLHF
TRBJ2-2	TRBV5-1	.	TRBD2	TGCGCCAGCAGGCCCGGACTAGCGGGGATCTCGAACACCGGGGAGCTGTTTTTT	CASRPGLAGISNTGELFF
TRBJ2-3	TRBV9	.	TRBD2	TGTGCCAGCAGCGTAGACCCGACTAGCGGGGTGTTAAATACGCAGTATTTT	CASSVDPTSGVLNTQYF
TRBJ2-7	TRBV3-1/TRBV3-2	many	.	TGTGCCAGCAGCCACCGGGACTCGTCCTACGAGCAGTACTTC	CASSHRDSSYEQYF